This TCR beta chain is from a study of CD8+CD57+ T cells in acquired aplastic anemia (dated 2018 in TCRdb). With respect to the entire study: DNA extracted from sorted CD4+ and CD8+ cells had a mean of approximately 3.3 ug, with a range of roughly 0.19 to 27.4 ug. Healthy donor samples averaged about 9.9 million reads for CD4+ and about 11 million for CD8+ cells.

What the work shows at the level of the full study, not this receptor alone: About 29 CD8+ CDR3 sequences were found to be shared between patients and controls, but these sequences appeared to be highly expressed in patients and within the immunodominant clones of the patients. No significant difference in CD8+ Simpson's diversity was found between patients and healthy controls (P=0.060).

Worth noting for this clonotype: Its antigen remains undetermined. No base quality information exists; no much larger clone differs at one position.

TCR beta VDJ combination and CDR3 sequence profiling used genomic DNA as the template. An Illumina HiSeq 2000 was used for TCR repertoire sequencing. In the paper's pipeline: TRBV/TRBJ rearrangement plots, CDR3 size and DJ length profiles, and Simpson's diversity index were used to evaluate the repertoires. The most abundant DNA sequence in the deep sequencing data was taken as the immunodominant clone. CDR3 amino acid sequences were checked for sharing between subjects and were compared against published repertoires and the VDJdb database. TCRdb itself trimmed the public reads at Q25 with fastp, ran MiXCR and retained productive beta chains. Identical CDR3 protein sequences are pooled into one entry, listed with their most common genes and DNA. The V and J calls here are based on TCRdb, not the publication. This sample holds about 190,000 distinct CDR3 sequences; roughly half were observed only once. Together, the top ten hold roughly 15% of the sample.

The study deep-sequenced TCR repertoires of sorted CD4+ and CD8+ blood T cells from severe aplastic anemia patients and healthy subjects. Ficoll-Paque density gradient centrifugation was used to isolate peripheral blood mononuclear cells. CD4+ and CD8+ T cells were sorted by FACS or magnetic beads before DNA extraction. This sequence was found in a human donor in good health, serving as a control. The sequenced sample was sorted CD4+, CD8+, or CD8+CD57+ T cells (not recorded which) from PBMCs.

The CDR3 has the sequence CASSPGKGRGEKLFF. The DNA sequence is given as TGTGCCAGTAGCCCTGGCAAGGGGCGCGGTGAAAAACTGTTTTTT. This chain is built from TRBV19 and TRBJ1-4; TRBD1 is a weak D gene call, 5 bases matching. The germline V gene (reference sequence) provides CDR1 LNHDA and CDR2 SQIVND. V loses 6 bases, J loses 7 bases, and the germline ends lie 18 bases apart. The CDR3 numbers 15 residues from cysteine through phenylalanine. The read is trimmed to its CDR3 DNA, 45 bases read in frame from base 1.